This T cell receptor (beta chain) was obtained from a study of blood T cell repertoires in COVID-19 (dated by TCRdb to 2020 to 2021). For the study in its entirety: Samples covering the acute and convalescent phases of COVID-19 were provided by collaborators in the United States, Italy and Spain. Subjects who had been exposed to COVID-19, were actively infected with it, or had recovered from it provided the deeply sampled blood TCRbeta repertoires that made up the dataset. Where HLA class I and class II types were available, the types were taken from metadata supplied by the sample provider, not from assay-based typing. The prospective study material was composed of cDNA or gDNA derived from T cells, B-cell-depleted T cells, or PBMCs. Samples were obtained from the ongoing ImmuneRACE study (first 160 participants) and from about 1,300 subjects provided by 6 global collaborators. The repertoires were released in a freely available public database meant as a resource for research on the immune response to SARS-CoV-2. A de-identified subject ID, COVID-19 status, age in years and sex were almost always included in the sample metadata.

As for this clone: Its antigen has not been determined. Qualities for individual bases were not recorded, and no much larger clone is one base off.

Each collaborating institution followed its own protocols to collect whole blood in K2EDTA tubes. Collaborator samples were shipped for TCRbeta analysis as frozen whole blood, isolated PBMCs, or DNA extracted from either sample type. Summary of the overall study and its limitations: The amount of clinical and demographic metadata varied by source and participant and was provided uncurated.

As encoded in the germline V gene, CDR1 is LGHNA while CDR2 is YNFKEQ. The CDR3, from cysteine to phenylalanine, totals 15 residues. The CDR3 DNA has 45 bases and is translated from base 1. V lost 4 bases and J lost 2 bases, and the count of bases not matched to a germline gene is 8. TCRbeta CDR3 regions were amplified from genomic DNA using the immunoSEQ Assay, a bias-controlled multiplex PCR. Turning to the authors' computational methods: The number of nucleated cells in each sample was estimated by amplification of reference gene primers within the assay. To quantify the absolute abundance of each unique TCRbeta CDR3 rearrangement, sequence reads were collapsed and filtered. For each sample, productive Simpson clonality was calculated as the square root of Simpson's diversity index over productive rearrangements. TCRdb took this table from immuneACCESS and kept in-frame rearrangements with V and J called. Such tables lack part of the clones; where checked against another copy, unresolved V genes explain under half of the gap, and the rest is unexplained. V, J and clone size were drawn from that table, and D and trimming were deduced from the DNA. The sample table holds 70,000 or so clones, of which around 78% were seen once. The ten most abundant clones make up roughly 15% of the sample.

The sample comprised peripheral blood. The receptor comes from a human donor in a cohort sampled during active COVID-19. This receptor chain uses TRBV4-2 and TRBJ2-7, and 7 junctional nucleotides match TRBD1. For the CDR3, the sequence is CASSLRTGSTYEQYF. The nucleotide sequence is TGTGCCAGCAGCCTACGGACAGGATCCACCTACGAGCAGTACTTC.